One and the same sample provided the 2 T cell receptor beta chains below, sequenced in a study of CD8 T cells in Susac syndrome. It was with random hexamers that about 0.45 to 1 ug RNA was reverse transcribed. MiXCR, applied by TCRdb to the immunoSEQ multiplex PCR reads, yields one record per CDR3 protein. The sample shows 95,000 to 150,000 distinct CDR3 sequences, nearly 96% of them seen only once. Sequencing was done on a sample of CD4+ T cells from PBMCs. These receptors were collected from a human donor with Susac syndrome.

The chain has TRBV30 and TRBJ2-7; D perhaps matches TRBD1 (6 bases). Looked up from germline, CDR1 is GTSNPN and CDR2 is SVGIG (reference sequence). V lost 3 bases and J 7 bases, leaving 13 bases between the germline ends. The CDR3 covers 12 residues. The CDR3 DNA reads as TGTGCCTGGAGATGGGGGCAGGGGGAGCAGTACTTC. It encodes CAWRWGQGEQYF.

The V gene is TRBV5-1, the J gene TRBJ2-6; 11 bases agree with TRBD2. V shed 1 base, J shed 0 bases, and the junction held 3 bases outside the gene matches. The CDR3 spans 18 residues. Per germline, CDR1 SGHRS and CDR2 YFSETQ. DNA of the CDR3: TGCGCCAGCAGCTTGTTAGCGGGAGGGGTCTCTGGGGCCAACGTCCTGACTTTC. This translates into CASSLLAGGVSGANVLTF.